The 18 T cell receptor beta chains listed next were all sequenced from one sample in a study of OX40 agonist ivuxolimab in advanced cancers. Clones were sequenced by immunoSEQ multiplex PCR, and TCRdb holds only the in-frame ones, with some missing. The repertoire includes 11,000 to 15,000 clones, around 79% of them detected once, and just over 35% sits in the top ten. Sequenced here: CD4+ or CD8+ T cells sorted from blood, sampled in a trial of the OX40 agonist ivuxolimab. These receptors all come from an adult with an advanced solid tumor such as melanoma, head and neck, liver or kidney cancer.

V is TRBV12-5 and J is TRBJ1-1, with D unresolved. The CDR3 is 16 residues long. The ends were cut back, 0 bases at V and 3 bases at J, with 14 bases in the middle. CDR1 and CDR2 from the germline V gene are LGHNT and FRNRAP. The CDR3 protein is CASGLVVAAVYTEAFF. The CDR3 nucleotides read TGTGCTAGTGGTTTGGTAGTAGCGGCAGTTTACACTGAAGCTTTCTTT.

The chain combines TRBV19 with TRBJ1-1; D is uncertain. Germline assignment: CDR1 LNHDA and CDR2 SQIVND (reference sequence). With 1 base removed from V and 4 bases from J, the gap between germline ends came to 10 bases. CDR3 length: 14 residues. The CDR3 nucleotides are TGTGCCAGTAGTATAGTGGGAAGGGCCACTGAAGCTTTCTTT. It codes for CASSIVGRATEAFF.

By sample share, this clone is medium-sized (0.01 to 0.1%). The chain combines TRBV7-2 with TRBJ2-1; D uncertain. Trimming removed 1 base from V and 9 bases from J, with 4 bases in between. Germline lookup yields CDR1 SGHTA and CDR2 FQGNSA. The CDR3 runs to 11 residues. This CDR3 is CASSLGGEQFF. CDR3 in DNA: TGTGCCAGCAGCTTAGGGGGTGAGCAGTTCTTC.

Written as DNA, the CDR3 is TGTGCCAGCAGCTTACCTGGGCAGTACGAGCAGTACTTC. Protein sequence: CASSLPGQYEQYF. This chain links TRBV7-9 with TRBJ2-7; D not resolved. The V and J ends lost 2 bases and 4 bases respectively, with 9 bases between them. From germline, CDR1 is SEHNR and CDR2 FQNEAQ (reference sequence). CDR3 length equals 13 residues.

The V call is TRBV11-2, the J call TRBJ2-7; D not certain. V lost 6 bases and J 5 bases, leaving 17 bases between the germline ends. Germline CDR1 and CDR2: SGHAT and FQNNGV. The CDR3 sequence is 14 residues long. The CDR3 sequence: CASSFRAANNEQYF. The CDR3 nucleotides read TGTGCCAGCAGTTTTCGGGCCGCTAATAACGAGCAGTACTTC.

The J gene is TRBJ1-1, the V gene TRBV5-6; no definite D call. V dropped 0 bases and J dropped 0 bases, with 6 bases sitting between them. This CDR3 region has 14 residues. In germline, CDR1 is SGHDT, CDR2 YYEEEE. CDR3 region: CASSLAAVNTEAFF. The CDR3 DNA reads TGTGCCAGCAGCTTGGCAGCCGTGAACACTGAAGCTTTCTTT.

This clone has a handful of counts. The sample carries other DNA sequences with the same CDR3. This chain uses TRBV10-3 with TRBJ1-5; a weak D match, TRBD1 (5 bases). The CDR3 is 12 residues long. V lost 10 bases to trimming and J lost 8 bases, with 15 bases between them. CDR1 and CDR2 from the germline V gene are ENHRY and SYGVKD. The CDR3: CATAGRGEPQHF. The CDR3 DNA sequence: TGTGCCACCGCCGGTAGAGGGGAGCCCCAGCATTTT.

The chain carries TRBV7-9 and TRBJ2-7; D tentatively reads TRBD1 or TRBD2 (5 bases each). Germline V gene lookup returns CDR1 SEHNR and CDR2 FQNEAQ (reference sequence). The CDR3 has 14 amino acids. V was cut by 5 bases and J by 1 base, with 12 bases left in between. The CDR3 loop reads CASSQPGPSYEQYF. CDR3 nucleotide sequence: TGTGCCAGCAGCCAACCGGGACCATCCTACGAGCAGTACTTC.

This chain uses TRBV28 with TRBJ2-3; TRBD1 matches 8 bases. V dropped 0 bases and J dropped 5; count of bases not matched to a gene: 4. The CDR3 is 15 residues long. The V gene's germline CDR1 is MDHEN and CDR2 SYDVKM. Here the CDR3 reads CASSLWGQVIDTQYF. CDR3 DNA: TGTGCCAGCAGTTTATGGGGACAGGTGATAGATACGCAGTATTTT. The variable domain in full, with the rest retrieved from reference TRBV28 and TRBJ2-3, is DVKVTQSSRYLVKRTGEKVFLECVQDMDHENMFWYRQDPGLGLRLIYFSYDVKMKEKGDIPEGYSVSREKKERFSLILESASTNQTSMYLCASSLWGQVIDTQYFGPGTRLTVL.

V usage is TRBV11-2 and J usage is TRBJ1-1, with TRBD1 matching over 10 bases. V was pared by 4 bases and J by 10 bases, with 15 bases of the junction left unmatched. This CDR3 is 16 amino acids long. Germline CDR1 SGHAT, CDR2 FQNNGV. The CDR3 coding sequence is TGTGCCAGCAGCTCCCCGCCCTTGACAGGGGGCATAAGAGCTTTCTTT. As protein: CASSSPPLTGGIRAFF.

The J gene is TRBJ1-3, the V gene TRBV18, with 10 bases aligning to TRBD1. The length of the CDR3 is 16 residues. J gave up 0 bases and V 4 bases, and 3 bases lay outside the gene matches. Germline CDR1 reads KGHSH; CDR2 reads LQKENI. This CDR3 is CASSLDRGTSGNTIYF. In DNA form, the CDR3 reads TGTGCCAGCTCACTGGACAGGGGGACCTCTGGAAACACCATATATTTT.

V is TRBV4-3 and J is TRBJ2-2; a possible D gene is TRBD2 (5 bases). The CDR3 runs to 15 residues. V was shortened by 3 bases and J by 4 bases, with 12 bases between the two germline ends. Germline V gene data show CDR1 as LGHNA and CDR2 as YSLEER. The CDR3 DNA follows: TGCGCCAGCAGCCAGGAGGACCCTCCCACCGGGGAGCTGTTTTTT. It translates to CASSQEDPPTGELFF.

V is TRBV6-5 and J is TRBJ2-6; no definite D call. V was cut by 0 bases and J by 1 base, with 7 bases left in between. The CDR3 extends over 16 amino acids. CDR1 is MNHEY, CDR2 SVGAGI, per germline. The CDR3 loop is CASSYSGFSGANVLTF. The CDR3 nucleotides read TGTGCCAGCAGTTACTCCGGTTTTTCTGGGGCCAACGTCCTGACTTTC.

As DNA, the CDR3 is TGTGCCAGCAGTTCCAACAGGGTTTGGAATGAGCAGTTCTTC. Its translation is CASSSNRVWNEQFF. The chain carries TRBV6-5 and TRBJ2-1, with D perhaps matching TRBD1 (6 bases). Trimming shortened V by 4 bases and J by 7 bases, and 14 bases separated the two germline ends. The CDR3 spans 14 residues. Germline loops: CDR1 MNHEY, CDR2 SVGAGI.

The V gene is TRBV4-3, the J gene TRBJ2-1; 14 nucleotides line up with TRBD2. Trimming cost V 1 base and J 8 bases; bases outside gene matches: 4. Looked up from germline, CDR1 is LGHNA and CDR2 is YSLEER. The CDR3 extends over 16 amino acids. The CDR3 here is CASSQGLAGGLDEQFF. For the CDR3, the DNA is TGCGCCAGCAGCCAAGGACTAGCGGGGGGGCTTGATGAGCAGTTCTTC.

This chain uses TRBV5-5 with TRBJ1-2, with D perhaps matching TRBD1 (5 bases). Germline loops: CDR1 SGHKS, CDR2 YYEKEE (reference sequence). The CDR3 covers 12 residues. Trimming cost V 5 bases and J 4 bases, with 9 bases left between them. CDR3 bases: TGTGCCAGCAGTTCCGACAGCTATGGCTACACCTTC. Residues: CASSSDSYGYTF.

The sample holds one count of this clone. The chain uses TRBV7-2 and TRBJ2-3; the D gene is possibly TRBD2 (7 bases). V lost 1 base to trimming and J lost 0 bases, with 14 bases between them. Per the germline V gene, CDR1 is SGHTA and CDR2 is FQGNSA. This CDR3 has 17 amino acids. CDR3 sequence: CASSLVVGGPSTDTQYF. The CDR3 bases are TGTGCCAGCAGCTTAGTTGTGGGGGGGCCTAGCACAGATACGCAGTATTTT.

The chain joins TRBV5-4 to TRBJ2-5; the D gene is possibly TRBD1 (5 bases). CDR3 length: 14 amino acids. V gave up 1 base and J gave up 2 bases, with 9 bases separating them. Germline values: CDR1 SGHNT, CDR2 YYREEE (reference sequence). The CDR3 loop reads CASSLSGLQETQYF. The CDR3 nucleotides read TGTGCCAGCAGCTTGTCAGGGTTGCAAGAGACCCAGTACTTC.